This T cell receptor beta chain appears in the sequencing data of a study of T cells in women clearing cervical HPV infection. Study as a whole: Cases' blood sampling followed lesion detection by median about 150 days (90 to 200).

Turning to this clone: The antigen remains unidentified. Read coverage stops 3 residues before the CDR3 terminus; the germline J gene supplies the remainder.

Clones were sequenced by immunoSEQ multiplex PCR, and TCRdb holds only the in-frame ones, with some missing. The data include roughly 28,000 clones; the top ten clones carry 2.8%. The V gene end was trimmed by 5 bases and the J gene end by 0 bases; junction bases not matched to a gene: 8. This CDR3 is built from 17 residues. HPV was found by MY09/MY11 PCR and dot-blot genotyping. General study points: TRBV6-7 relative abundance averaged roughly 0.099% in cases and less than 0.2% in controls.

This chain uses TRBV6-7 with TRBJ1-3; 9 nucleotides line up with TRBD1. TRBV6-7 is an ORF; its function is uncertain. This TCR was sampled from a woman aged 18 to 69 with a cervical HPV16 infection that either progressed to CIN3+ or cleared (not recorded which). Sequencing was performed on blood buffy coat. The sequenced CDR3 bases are TGTGCCAGCAGTGTTCGGGGACAGGGCTTCTCTGGAAACACC. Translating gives CASSVRGQGFSGNT. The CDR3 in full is CASSVRGQGFSGNTIYF.